One sample yielded the 10 T cell receptor beta chains listed below, sequenced in a study of radiotherapy plus CTLA-4 blockade in lung cancer (dated by TCRdb to the late 2010s). Preparation of the library involved the immunoSEQ multiplex PCR assay. Imported from immuneACCESS, the table was reduced by TCRdb to in-frame sequences with V and J called. These copies leave out some clones; in studies compared against another copy, an unresolved V gene accounts for under half, and the cause of the remainder is not known. The sample table shows roughly 62,000 clones, and roughly 77% are seen once. Jointly, the top ten make up about 4.2% of the sample. The sequenced sample was peripheral blood, obtained from a patient treated with radiotherapy plus ipilimumab. The receptors here all came from a human donor with non-small cell lung cancer who had a complete response to radiotherapy plus ipilimumab.

This rearrangement joins TRBV29-1 to TRBJ1-3, with D maybe TRBD1 (6 bases). Trimming removed 7 bases at V and 3 bases at J, with 16 bases between. From germline, CDR1 is SQVTM and CDR2 ANQGSEA. The CDR3 covers 14 residues. The CDR3 here is CSAQTGSVGNTIYF. In DNA, the CDR3 is TGCAGCGCCCAGACAGGCTCTGTTGGAAACACCATATATTTT.

Turning to this clone: This same CDR3 is encoded by further DNA sequences in the sample. This rearrangement joins TRBV6-5 to TRBJ1-3, with TRBD1 as a possible D gene (5 bases). Between the trimmed V and J ends, which lost 0 bases and 0 bases, there was a span of 6 bases. The germline V gene encodes CDR1 MNHEY and CDR2 SVGAGI. This CDR3 is 15 amino acids long. CDR3 sequence (DNA): TGTGCCAGCAGTTACTCTGGGGGCTCTGGAAACACCATATATTTT. Translating gives CASSYSGGSGNTIYF.

V and J are TRBV6-1 and TRBJ1-6; D gene ambiguous. Germline-derived CDR1 and CDR2 are MNHNS and SASEGT. V gave up 1 base and J gave up 4 bases, with 8 bases separating them. The CDR3 runs 15 residues. The CDR3 sequence is CASSEDRRYNSPLHF. The CDR3 nucleotides are TGTGCCAGCAGTGAAGATCGTAGATATAATTCACCCCTCCACTTT.

This chain links TRBV6-5 with TRBJ2-7; D may be TRBD2 (6 bases). The CDR3 extends over 14 amino acids. Germline V gene lookup returns CDR1 MNHEY and CDR2 SVGAGI. V shed 2 bases and J shed 10 bases, with 18 bases lying between them. CDR3 amino acids: CASSYSREAPSQYV. The CDR3 bases are TGTGCCAGCAGTTACAGCAGGGAGGCCCCTTCCCAGTACGTC.

This clone was seen only a few times. This chain connects TRBV7-9 to TRBJ2-5, with no clear D. CDR1 is SEHNR, CDR2 FQNEAQ, per germline (reference sequence). Trimming shortened V by 2 bases and J by 4 bases, and 2 bases separated the two germline ends. The CDR3 runs 11 residues. DNA for the CDR3: TGTGCCAGCAGCTTATCAGAGACCCAGTACTTC. It specifies CASSLSETQYF.

V usage is TRBV30 and J usage is TRBJ2-7; 11 bases fit TRBD1. V lost 7 bases and J lost 7; bases outside the gene matches: 9. The CDR3 totals 13 residues. From germline, CDR1 is GTSNPN and CDR2 SVGIG (reference sequence). In nucleotides, the CDR3 is TGTGCCTCTCCCGGACAGGGGGCTGGGGAGCAGTACTTC. It is translated as CASPGQGAGEQYF. Supplemented by reference TRBV30 and TRBJ2-7, the full variable domain reads SQTIHQWPATLVQPVGSPLSLECTVEGTSNPNLYWYRQAAGRGLQLLFYSVGIGQISSEVPQNLSASRPQDRQFILSSKKLLLSDSGFYLCASPGQGAGEQYFGPGTRLTVT.

This chain joins TRBV5-6 and TRBJ2-3, with 7 bases identical to TRBD2. After removal of 2 bases from V and 6 bases from J, the junction contained 6 bases not matched to a gene. The CDR3 spans 14 residues. Germline lookup yields CDR1 SGHDT and CDR2 YYEEEE. In DNA form, the CDR3 reads TGTGCCAGCAGCTTTGGCGGGGGAGGGGATACGCAGTATTTT. Protein sequence: CASSFGGGGDTQYF.

V gene TRBV10-1 combines with J gene TRBJ2-2; no reliable D call. From germline, CDR1 is WNHNN and CDR2 SYGVQD (reference sequence). The length of the CDR3 is 17 residues. With 0 bases removed from V and 5 bases from J, the gap between germline ends came to 16 bases. The CDR3 loop is CASSESPAGKRTGELFF. In DNA, the CDR3 is TGCGCCAGCAGTGAGTCCCCGGCAGGCAAGAGAACCGGGGAGCTGTTTTTT.

This clone has a handful of counts. The chain links TRBV6-1 to TRBJ1-2; 9 bases fit TRBD1. The V segment lost 5 bases and the J segment 7 bases; nucleotides outside the gene matches: 5. This CDR3 spans 13 amino acids. Germline V gives CDR1 MNHNS, CDR2 SASEGT. Written as DNA, the CDR3 is TGTGCCAGCAGTACCTGGACAGGGGTTGGCTACACCTTC. The encoded protein is CASSTWTGVGYTF.

The V and J genes are TRBV6-6 and TRBJ2-1, with a possible D match to TRBD2 (6 bases). V was trimmed by 2 bases and J by 7 bases, leaving 15 bases between them. Germline assignment: CDR1 MNHNY and CDR2 SVGAGI (reference sequence). The CDR3 runs 15 residues. CDR3 bases: TGTGCCAGCAGTTACGGGGAGGTTTCGTTGAATGAGCAGTTCTTC. Residues: CASSYGEVSLNEQFF.